This passage covers 8 T cell receptor beta chains from one sample sequenced in a study of response to subunit inactivated influenza vaccine. TCRdb used MiXCR to reprocess the RT-PCR reads, holding one entry per CDR3 protein. The sample lists about 570,000 distinct CDR3 sequences, 11% occurring once. The sample was also linked to a second study, of T cells expressing NK-cell markers. That publication notes: Generation of TCR beta cDNA was performed by 5'RACE template switching incorporating UMIs.

The source was PBMCs from blood, collected on the day of vaccination. The origin of the receptors is a man aged 45-65 years who received an inactivated influenza vaccine.

This clonotype was seen only a few times. CDR3 amino acids: CASSYVPGQGANEQFF. The DNA for the CDR3 is TGTGCCAGCAGTTACGTACCGGGACAGGGGGCGAATGAGCAGTTCTTC. This chain joins TRBV6-5 and TRBJ2-1, with 12 bases matching TRBD1. V lost 2 bases to trimming and J lost 7 bases; unmatched junction nucleotides: 6. This CDR3 contains 16 residues. Germline CDR1 is MNHEY and CDR2 is SVGAGI.

This clonotype has just a few counts. The chain recombines TRBV28 with TRBJ1-6, with 9 bases aligning to TRBD1. With 5 bases clipped from V and 9 bases from J, the junction kept 8 bases outside the gene matches. Germline CDR1 and CDR2: MDHEN and SYDVKM. The length of the CDR3 is 15 residues. As DNA, the CDR3 is TGTGCCAGCAGTAAGCCGGGGACAGGGATTTCACCCCTCCACTTT. It translates to CASSKPGTGISPLHF.

This clonotype was seen ten or more times. The rearrangement links TRBV24-1 to TRBJ2-1, with D perhaps given as TRBD1 or TRBD2 (6 bases each). The germline V gene encodes CDR1 KGHDR and CDR2 SFDVKD. This CDR3 region has 16 residues. The V end was cut by 5 bases, the J end by 3 bases, with 16 bases between. The DNA of the CDR3 is TGTGCCACCAGTGGATCGAAGGGGGGCCTCTACAATGAGCAGTTCTTC. Residues: CATSGSKGGLYNEQFF.

This clonotype was counted a few times. The chain uses TRBV29-1 and TRBJ1-4; 7 nucleotides line up with TRBD1. The CDR3 length is 15 residues. The germline V gene has CDR1 SQVTM and CDR2 ANQGSEA. V lost 6 bases, J lost 4 bases, and 11 bases stayed unmatched. The CDR3 region has the DNA TGCAGCGTCAAACGGGGGACAGACCATAATGAAAAACTGTTTTTT. Its protein product is CSVKRGTDHNEKLFF.

The CDR3: CSAKGGTGRPQETQYF. CDR3 sequence (DNA): TGCAGTGCCAAGGGCGGGACAGGTCGCCCCCAAGAGACCCAGTACTTC. The rearrangement joins TRBV20-1 to TRBJ2-5; TRBD1 matches at 8 bases. CDR3 length equals 16 residues. Losses at the gene ends were 6 bases for V and 1 base for J; bases not matched to a gene: 13. The germline V gene encodes CDR1 DFQATT and CDR2 SNEGSKA (reference sequence).

J is TRBJ2-7 and V is TRBV5-6, with 13 bases identical to TRBD2. The CDR3 is 16 residues long. The trim removed 5 bases at V and 3 bases at J, leaving 8 bases unmatched. In germline, CDR1 is SGHDT, CDR2 YYEEEE. The CDR3: CASRQRTSGSGYEQYF. Written as DNA, the CDR3 is TGTGCCAGCAGGCAAAGGACTAGCGGGAGTGGCTACGAGCAGTACTTC.

Points on this clonotype: This may arise from a read error, as a much more abundant clone is one base away. The gene calls are TRBV28 and TRBJ1-4; D is possibly TRBD1 (5 bases). Trimming shortened V by 5 bases and J by 5 bases, and 18 bases separated the two germline ends. Germline V gives CDR1 MDHEN, CDR2 SYDVKM. The CDR3 runs 16 residues. The CDR3 reads CASSLWTWGRNEKLFF. The CDR3 region has the DNA TGTGCCAGCAGTCTGTGGACATGGGGCCGGAATGAAAAACTGTTTTTT. The variable domain in full, completed from reference TRBV28 and TRBJ1-4, reads DVKVTQSSRYLVKRTGEKVFLECVQDMDHENMFWYRQDPGLGLRLIYFSYDVKMKEKGDIPEGYSVSREKKERFSLILESASTNQTSMYLCASSLWTWGRNEKLFFGSGTQLSVL.

The sample holds a few counts of this clonotype. The chain is built from TRBV12-3 or TRBV12-4 and TRBJ1-2, with D perhaps TRBD1 (5 bases). Trimming stripped 2 bases from V and 3 bases from J, with 13 bases between. This CDR3 has 15 amino acids. The CDR3 sequence: CASSLYPGRDYGYTF. CDR3 in DNA: TGTGCCAGCAGTTTATACCCAGGGAGGGACTATGGCTACACCTTC.